This TCR beta chain was obtained from a study of T cell repertoires in cytomegalovirus infection. TCRdb re-derived calls from the reads in MiXCR, one entry per CDR3 protein. This table has roughly 300,000 distinct CDR3 sequences, around a tenth appearing once. This clonotype was observed many times. The clonotype was recovered from a human donor in good health (CMV status not recorded). Some clones in this sample may be carry-over from other donors' samples. Sequenced: PBMCs.

The CDR3 region has the DNA TGTGCCAGCAGCGCTAGGGACGTTTTGAACTACGAGCAGTACTTC. Translation: CASSARDVLNYEQYF. The rearrangement uses TRBV7-8 and TRBJ2-7; D may match TRBD1 or TRBD2 (5 bases each). Germline-derived CDR1 and CDR2 are SGHVS and FQNEAQ. V gave up 5 bases and J gave up 3 bases, with 17 bases separating them. The CDR3 is 15 amino acids.